The following is a TCR beta chain sequence with its context. Its specific antigen is unknown. No clone much larger than this one lies a single base away; base qualities are absent. TCRbeta CDR3 regions were amplified from genomic DNA by means of the immunoSEQ Assay, a bias-controlled multiplex PCR. Concerning the study's data processing: Nucleated cell counts per sample were estimated from amplification of reference gene primers within the assay. To quantify the absolute abundance of each unique TCRbeta CDR3 rearrangement, sequence reads were collapsed and filtered. Productive Simpson clonality was computed per sample as the square root of Simpson's diversity index over productive rearrangements. Imported from immuneACCESS, the table was reduced by TCRdb to in-frame sequences with V and J called. These copies leave out some clones; in studies compared against another copy, an unresolved V gene accounts for under half, and the cause of the remainder is not known. V, J and clone size are those of that table, while D and trimming were read from the DNA. For this sample the table gives roughly 120,000 clones, of which around 80% were detected only once. The ten largest clonotypes hold 7% to 9% of the sample.

The data belong to a study of blood T cell repertoires in COVID-19 (dated by TCRdb to 2019 to 2021). With respect to the entire study: The collaborator samples originated in the United States, Italy and Spain and spanned the acute and convalescent phases of COVID-19. The prospective study material was composed of cDNA or gDNA derived from T cells, B-cell-depleted T cells, or PBMCs. Subjects who had been exposed to COVID-19, were actively infected with it, or had recovered from it provided the deeply sampled blood TCRbeta repertoires that made up the dataset. The repertoires were released in a freely available public database intended as a resource for research on the immune response to SARS-CoV-2. Samples came from the ongoing ImmuneRACE study (first 160 participants) plus 1,254 subjects from 6 global collaborators. A de-identified subject ID, COVID-19 status, age in years and sex were almost always included in the sample metadata. Where HLA class I and class II types were available, the types were taken from metadata supplied by the sample provider, not from assay-based typing.

There are 13 amino acids in the CDR3, from cysteine to phenylalanine inclusive. Here the CDR3 DNA is all that survives: 39 bases in frame from base 1. V is cut by 11 bases and J by 5 bases, and the space between the germline ends is 13 bases. The CDR1 and CDR2 encoded by the germline V gene are SNHLY and FYNNEI. General findings and caveats noted by the study authors: The amount of clinical and demographic metadata varied by source and participant and was provided uncurated.

Collaborating institutions collected whole blood in K2EDTA tubes following their own protocols. For TCRbeta analysis, collaborators shipped samples in one of three forms: frozen whole blood, isolated PBMCs, or DNA extracted from either of those sample types. Sequenced: peripheral blood. In this chain, TRBV2 is recombined with TRBJ1-6; a tentative D match to TRBD1 spans 6 bases. The TCR was taken from an elderly woman with active or convalescent COVID-19. The DNA reads as follows: TGTGCCTGTAACAGGGACCATAATTCACCCCTCCACTTT. Translated, it gives CACNRDHNSPLHF.